These 25 T cell receptor beta chains were sequenced from one sample in a study of blood T cell repertoires in COVID-19. Assay: immunoSEQ multiplex PCR; the TCRdb copy retains only in-frame clones and omits some. The data hold 55,000 to 75,000 clones, with 70% to 90% observed a single time. The sequenced sample was peripheral blood. All receptors come from a human donor with active COVID-19. The donor label of this sample is uncertain.

The rearrangement uses TRBV28 and TRBJ1-1, with TRBD1 as a possible D gene (5 bases). CDR1 is MDHEN, CDR2 SYDVKM, per germline. The V end lost 1 base, the J end lost 8 bases, and 11 bases lay between the germline ends. The CDR3 spans 13 residues. DNA of the CDR3: TGTGCCAGCAGTTTATACGGGGGAGGGGAAGCTTTCTTT. Protein: CASSLYGGGEAFF.

V usage is TRBV27 and J usage is TRBJ2-7, with D unclear. CDR1 MNHEY and CDR2 SMNVEV come from the germline V gene (reference sequence). Trimming cost V 5 bases and J 2 bases, with 10 bases left between them. The CDR3 is 13 amino acids. CDR3 loop: CASSPTRAYEQYF. The CDR3, as DNA: TGTGCCAGCAGTCCCACTCGCGCCTACGAGCAGTACTTC.

V is TRBV28 and J is TRBJ1-2; no definite D call. V gave up 8 bases and J gave up 2 bases, with 9 bases separating them. Germline V CDR1 and CDR2: MDHEN, SYDVKM. This CDR3 is built from 12 residues. The CDR3, as DNA: TGTGCCAGCGGGAGATCCAACTATGGCTACACCTTC. Translation gives CASGRSNYGYTF.

V gene TRBV28 combines with J gene TRBJ1-5; 9 bases match TRBD1. This CDR3 has 20 residues. Germline V lookup: CDR1 MDHEN, CDR2 SYDVKM. V shed 8 bases and J 0 bases; nucleotides not matched to a gene: 20. CDR3 nucleotide sequence: TGTGCCAGCTTGAGAAAACCCGGGACAGGGAAAGAGATTAGCAATCAGCCCCAGCATTTT. This gives the protein CASLRKPGTGKEISNQPQHF. The full variable domain, completed using reference TRBV28 and TRBJ1-5, is DVKVTQSSRYLVKRTGEKVFLECVQDMDHENMFWYRQDPGLGLRLIYFSYDVKMKEKGDIPEGYSVSREKKERFSLILESASTNQTSMYLCASLRKPGTGKEISNQPQHFGDGTRLSIL.

This rearrangement joins TRBV14 to TRBJ1-1, with TRBD1 identical over 8 bases. Germline trimming cut 3 bases from V and 1 base from J; bases unmatched to any gene: 4. The germline V gene has CDR1 SGHDN and CDR2 FVKESK. The length of the CDR3 is 15 residues. The CDR3 coding sequence is TGTGCCAGCAGCCAGTTTGGACAGGGGAACACTGAAGCTTTCTTT. It encodes CASSQFGQGNTEAFF.

J is TRBJ1-1 and V is TRBV11-3; D perhaps matches TRBD1 (6 bases). Per the germline V gene, CDR1 is SGHNT and CDR2 is YENEEA. V lost 7 bases and J lost 12, with 21 bases in between. The CDR3 loop spans 13 amino acids. The CDR3 loop reads CASNLKPQGETFF. CDR3 DNA sequence: TGTGCCAGCAACCTAAAGCCACAGGGCGAAACTTTCTTT.

The chain has TRBV3-1 (or the pseudogene TRBV3-2) and TRBJ1-1, with 7 bases lining up with TRBD1. CDR3 length: 14 amino acids. V shed 4 bases, J shed 1 base, and the junction held 3 bases outside the gene matches. The germline CDR1 and CDR2 sequences are LGHDT and YNNKEL (reference sequence). DNA for the CDR3: TGTGCCAGCAGCCCAGGACAGGCGAACACTGAAGCTTTCTTT. This encodes CASSPGQANTEAFF.

The rearrangement links TRBV6-1 to TRBJ1-4, with TRBD1 as a possible D gene (5 bases). CDR1 and CDR2 (germline): MNHNS, SASEGT. Trimming stripped 2 bases from V and 3 bases from J, with 10 bases between. The CDR3 consists of 15 residues. CDR3 sequence (DNA): TGTGCCAGCAGTGAACCCACAGGATCTAATGAAAAACTGTTTTTT. Protein product: CASSEPTGSNEKLFF.

The chain couples TRBV5-1 to TRBJ1-2; D is unresolved. The CDR3 has 13 residues. V was trimmed by 2 bases and J by 8 bases, leaving 13 bases between them. From germline, CDR1 is SGHRS and CDR2 YFSETQ. CDR3: CASSLNSLSGYTF. DNA of the CDR3: TGCGCCAGCAGCTTAAACAGCTTAAGCGGCTACACCTTC.

The chain employs TRBV11-3 and TRBJ2-7; possibly TRBD1 for D (6 bases). V gave up 2 bases and J gave up 8 bases, with 31 bases separating them. CDR1 SGHNT and CDR2 YENEEA come from the germline V gene. The CDR3 spans 19 residues. CDR3 region: CASSLYFPPAGDHSDKQYF. CDR3 sequence (DNA): TGTGCCAGCAGCTTATATTTTCCCCCCGCAGGGGACCATTCGGATAAGCAGTACTTC.

This chain connects TRBV3-1 (or the pseudogene TRBV3-2) to TRBJ1-2, with D perhaps TRBD1 (6 bases). This CDR3 is 16 amino acids long. Germline CDR1 reads LGHDT; CDR2 reads YNNKEL (reference sequence). Trimming took 1 base from V and 6 from J, leaving 18 bases between them. The chain's CDR3 is CASSQVWGGARDGYTF. The CDR3 nucleotides are TGTGCCAGCAGCCAAGTTTGGGGGGGGGCCCGTGATGGCTACACCTTC.

The genes are TRBV5-1 and TRBJ2-5; a weak D match, TRBD1 (6 bases). Germline CDR1 and CDR2: SGHRS and YFSETQ. Trimming removed 3 bases at V and 5 bases at J, with 14 bases between. The CDR3 runs to 14 residues. The DNA for the CDR3 is TGCGCCAGCAGCTCGGGACCTACAGGGGAGACCCAGTACTTC. It specifies CASSSGPTGETQYF.

V usage is TRBV28 and J usage is TRBJ2-3; 11 nucleotides line up with TRBD2. CDR3 size: 16 residues. Germline CDR1 is MDHEN and CDR2 is SYDVKM. Unmatched junction bases numbered 7, after V lost 3 bases and J lost 5 bases. As DNA, the CDR3 is TGTGCCAGCAGTTTGCCACTAGCGGGAGTTGTAGATACGCAGTATTTT. Its protein is CASSLPLAGVVDTQYF.

V usage is TRBV28 and J usage is TRBJ2-7, with D maybe TRBD2 (5 bases). The CDR3 is 13 amino acids. Germline V gene lookup returns CDR1 MDHEN and CDR2 SYDVKM. V was trimmed by 7 bases and J by 2 bases, leaving 12 bases between them. The DNA of the CDR3 is TGTGCCAGCACCATGACTACCGCCTACGAGCAGTACTTC. Protein product: CASTMTTAYEQYF.

The rearrangement links TRBV20-1 to TRBJ1-5, with D possibly matching TRBD1 (6 bases). The V and J ends lost 5 bases and 5 bases respectively, with 7 bases between them. The CDR3 extends over 11 amino acids. From germline, CDR1 is DFQATT and CDR2 SNEGSKA (reference sequence). The CDR3 DNA is TGCAGTGCTGCAGGGGATCAGCCCCAGCATTTT. As protein: CSAAGDQPQHF.

The table lists this clone with a count of one. The J gene is TRBJ2-2, the V gene TRBV7-6; D gene unclear. Trimming shortened V by 8 bases and J by 6 bases, and 19 bases separated the two germline ends. Germline loops: CDR1 SGHVS, CDR2 FNYEAQ. The CDR3 consists of 15 residues. The CDR3 DNA is TGTGCCAGCCGCCCATCGCGGTTAACTTCCGGGGAGCTGTTTTTT. Residues: CASRPSRLTSGELFF.

The chain combines TRBV7-9 with TRBJ2-7; TRBD2 matches at 10 bases. The CDR3 spans 14 residues. V lost 1 base and J lost 3; bases outside the gene matches: 0. The germline V gene has CDR1 SEHNR and CDR2 FQNEAQ (reference sequence). CDR3 DNA: TGTGCCAGCAGCTTAGGACTAGCGGGCTACGAGCAGTACTTC. The encoded protein is CASSLGLAGYEQYF.

The chain has TRBV27 and TRBJ1-5; D perhaps matches TRBD1 (5 bases). CDR1 is MNHEY, CDR2 SMNVEV, per germline (reference sequence). V was trimmed by 6 bases and J by 2 bases, leaving 14 bases between them. This CDR3 comprises 15 residues. The CDR3 here is CASRGRPGGNQPQHF. CDR3 nucleotide sequence: TGTGCCAGCAGGGGCCGCCCGGGGGGCAATCAGCCCCAGCATTTT.

V usage is TRBV9 and J usage is TRBJ2-2; no clear D gene. V gave up 5 bases and J gave up 4 bases, with 12 bases separating them. Germline CDR1 reads SGDLS; CDR2 reads YYNGEE. CDR3 length: 14 amino acids. The CDR3 sequence is CASSPNLGTGELFF. The CDR3 coding sequence is TGTGCCAGCAGTCCTAACCTAGGCACCGGGGAGCTGTTTTTT.

CDR3 DNA sequence: TGTGCCACCGCTCTCGGGACAGGGGATAATTCACCCCTCCACTTT. This encodes CATALGTGDNSPLHF. The chain recombines TRBV15 with TRBJ1-6; 10 positions match TRBD1. The CDR3 runs to 15 residues. Germline assignment: CDR1 LNHNV and CDR2 YYDKDF (reference sequence). The V and J ends lost 8 bases and 5 bases, in that order; junction bases with no gene match: 6.

V is TRBV19 and J is TRBJ1-2; 7 bases are shared with TRBD1. Germline CDR1 is LNHDA and CDR2 is SQIVND (reference sequence). V was pared by 8 bases and J by 7 bases, with 16 bases of the junction left unmatched. The CDR3 is 15 residues long. CDR3 residues: CASRRQGGNLSGYTF. The CDR3 region has the DNA TGTGCCAGTCGCCGGCAGGGGGGCAACCTATCTGGCTACACCTTC.

In this sample, this clone turned up a few times. The rearrangement links TRBV7-2 to TRBJ1-3; D remains unclear. The CDR3 extends over 16 amino acids. V shed 5 bases and J shed 1 base, with 15 bases lying between them. Per germline, CDR1 SGHTA and CDR2 FQGNSA. The DNA for the CDR3 is TGTGCCAGCAGCGATAAGCGGATGTCTTCTGGAAACACCATATATTTT. Amino acid sequence: CASSDKRMSSGNTIYF.

The gene calls are TRBV5-1 and TRBJ2-7, with 10 bases that match TRBD1. Germline-derived CDR1 and CDR2 are SGHRS and YFSETQ. The V segment lost 0 bases and the J segment 6 bases; nucleotides outside the gene matches: 9. CDR3 length equals 16 residues. The CDR3, as DNA: TGCGCCAGCAGCTTGGCCGGGGGACAGGGGTGGGGCGAGCAGTACTTC. Translation gives CASSLAGGQGWGEQYF.

The rearrangement joins TRBV3-1 (or the pseudogene TRBV3-2) to TRBJ2-5; tentatively, D is TRBD2 (5 bases). Germline V gene data show CDR1 as LGHDT and CDR2 as YNNKEL (reference sequence). The CDR3 spans 13 residues. Trimming shortened V by 4 bases and J by 1 base, and 7 bases separated the two germline ends. CDR3 in DNA: TGTGCCAGCAGCCCGACTATCCAAGAGACCCAGTACTTC. Its translation is CASSPTIQETQYF.

This chain joins TRBV9 and TRBJ2-7; TRBD1 is a possible D gene (6 bases). V lost 0 bases and J 3 bases, leaving 7 bases between the germline ends. This CDR3 has 13 residues. Looked up from germline, CDR1 is SGDLS and CDR2 is YYNGEE. The CDR3 coding sequence is TGTGCCAGCAGCGTAGGACAGGACTACGAGCAGTACTTC. Encoded protein: CASSVGQDYEQYF. The whole variable domain, remainder taken from reference TRBV9 and TRBJ2-7, is DSGVTQTPKHLITATGQRVTLRCSPRSGDLSVYWYQQSLDQGLQFLIQYYNGEERAKGNILERFSAQQFPDLHSELNLSSLELGDSALYFCASSVGQDYEQYFGPGTRLTVT.